The present T cell receptor (beta chain) was sequenced within a study of cytomegalovirus exposure and HLA in healthy donors. There are 13 residues in the CDR3. V was cut by 4 bases and J by 1 base, with 8 bases left in between. The germline V gene has CDR1 LGHNA and CDR2 YNFKEQ. The data were produced by immunoSEQ multiplex PCR, yet TCRdb's version contains in-frame clones alone and is incomplete. The profile shows 250,000 to 400,000 clones, approximately 85% of them singletons. This clone has a single count. Sequences were obtained from PBMCs. This clonotype was sampled from a man between 25 and 39 years old in good health and CMV-seronegative. J is TRBJ2-7 and V is TRBV4-2, with TRBD1 as a possible D gene (5 bases). The CDR3 sequence: CASSPAGSYEQYF. DNA of the CDR3: TGTGCCAGCAGCCCAGCAGGGTCCTACGAGCAGTACTTC.